One and the same sample provided the 32 T cell receptor beta chains below, sequenced in a study. TCRdb itself ran the 5' RACE reads through MiXCR, one entry per CDR3 protein. The data show about 40,000 distinct CDR3 sequences, with under 20% seen just once and 2.8% held by the top ten. Sequenced sample: naive CD4+ T cells sorted from a lymph node. Stated subset: naive CD4+ T cells, CD4+CD45RA+CD25-. The source of these receptors is a female donor with breast cancer.

This clonotype was counted ten times or more. V and J are TRBV7-2 and TRBJ2-3; tentative D call: TRBD1 (5 bases). The CDR3 is made up of 16 amino acids. CDR1 SGHTA and CDR2 FQGNSA come from the germline V gene. Trimming left V 2 bases short and J 1 base short, with 13 bases between. CDR3 region: CASSLIKGLRTDTQYF. CDR3 bases: TGTGCCAGCAGCTTAATAAAGGGGCTACGCACAGATACGCAGTATTTT.

This clonotype was detected ten times or more. The chain is built from TRBV6-1 and TRBJ2-7; D gene ambiguous. V was cut by 6 bases and J by 3 bases, with 12 bases left in between. The CDR3 spans 13 residues. Germline-derived CDR1 and CDR2 are MNHNS and SASEGT. CDR3 residues: CASSEKLHYEQYF. The DNA for the CDR3 is TGTGCCAGCAGCGAGAAGTTGCACTACGAGCAGTACTTC.

The chain couples TRBV9 to TRBJ2-1; 10 bases align to TRBD2. The V gene end was trimmed by 0 bases and the J gene end by 4 bases; junction bases not matched to a gene: 1. The germline V gene encodes CDR1 SGDLS and CDR2 YYNGEE. This CDR3 is 15 amino acids long. This CDR3 reads CASSVELAGYNEQFF. In DNA, the CDR3 is TGTGCCAGCAGCGTAGAACTAGCGGGATACAATGAGCAGTTCTTC.

The chain is built from TRBV7-2 and TRBJ2-2; 7 bases align to TRBD2. This CDR3 has 16 amino acids. Per the germline V gene, CDR1 is SGHTA and CDR2 is FQGNSA. J was trimmed by 0 bases and V by 1 base; bases with no gene match: 2. CDR3 in amino acids: CASSLGGRANTGELFF. In DNA, the CDR3 is TGTGCCAGCAGCTTAGGTGGGAGGGCGAACACCGGGGAGCTGTTTTTT.

In the case of this clonotype: Just one base apart from a much larger clone, this may be a read error. This sequence joins TRBV7-9 and TRBJ1-2; no firm D call. From germline, CDR1 is SEHNR and CDR2 FQNEAQ (reference sequence). V shed 5 bases and J shed 4 bases, with 8 bases lying between them. The CDR3 has 12 residues. This chain's CDR3 is CASSLELYGYTF. The CDR3 DNA is TGTGCCAGCAGCCTGGAACTCTATGGCTACACCTTC.

This clonotype was seen only a few times. The CDR3 is CASSRQGSLYGYTF. The CDR3 DNA reads TGTGCCAGCAGTCGACAGGGGAGTCTGTATGGCTACACCTTC. This chain uses TRBV28 with TRBJ1-2; 8 nucleotides align to TRBD1. From germline, CDR1 is MDHEN and CDR2 SYDVKM. The trim removed 5 bases at V and 5 bases at J, leaving 7 bases unmatched. There are 14 residues in the CDR3.

This clonotype was seen a few times. This chain joins TRBV9 and TRBJ2-5; TRBD2 agrees at 11 bases. This CDR3 is built from 16 residues. CDR1 SGDLS and CDR2 YYNGEE come from the germline V gene. After removal of 3 bases from V and 4 bases from J, the junction contained 8 bases not matched to a gene. CDR3 DNA sequence: TGTGCCAGCAGCGCCATAGCGGGGGGGCCCCGAGAGACCCAGTACTTC. Protein: CASSAIAGGPRETQYF. Full variable domain (rest looked up from reference TRBV9 and TRBJ2-5): DSGVTQTPKHLITATGQRVTLRCSPRSGDLSVYWYQQSLDQGLQFLIQYYNGEERAKGNILERFSAQQFPDLHSELNLSSLELGDSALYFCASSAIAGGPRETQYFGPGTRLLVL.

The chain recombines TRBV18 with TRBJ2-7, with D perhaps matching TRBD2 (6 bases). V was clipped by 0 bases and J by 4 bases, with 13 bases between them. The CDR3 runs to 15 residues. Germline CDR1 KGHSH, CDR2 LQKENI. The CDR3: CASSPPGGRGYEQYF. CDR3 sequence (DNA): TGTGCCAGCTCACCACCTGGGGGGAGAGGTTACGAGCAGTACTTC.

The chain links TRBV6-6 to TRBJ1-5; D is unclear. CDR1 is MNHNY, CDR2 SVGAGI, per germline (reference sequence). The length of the CDR3 is 13 residues. V shed 2 bases and J shed 11 bases, with 13 bases lying between them. CDR3 coding DNA: TGTGCCAGCAGTTACGACGGTGGGCGGGCCCAGCATTTT. Translating gives CASSYDGGRAQHF.

This rearrangement joins TRBV7-6 to TRBJ1-6; TRBD1 is a possible D gene (5 bases). The germline V gene has CDR1 SGHVS and CDR2 FNYEAQ. The CDR3 sequence is 15 residues long. Trimming pared 4 bases from V and 7 bases from J, leaving 14 bases between. CDR3 sequence: CASSSLTGGNSPLHF. The CDR3 nucleotides read TGTGCCAGCAGCTCCCTGACCGGGGGAAATTCACCCCTCCACTTT.

This clonotype came up many times. V usage is TRBV7-3 and J usage is TRBJ1-2; 7 bases are shared with TRBD1. From germline, CDR1 is SGHTA and CDR2 FQGTGA. J was trimmed by 8 bases and V by 2 bases; bases with no gene match: 8. This CDR3 has 14 residues. The chain's CDR3 is CASSLVYRGGGYTF. In DNA form, the CDR3 reads TGTGCCAGCAGCTTAGTGTACAGGGGAGGAGGCTACACCTTC. The full variable domain, completed using reference TRBV7-3 and TRBJ1-2, is GAGVSQTPSNKVTEKGKYVELRCDPISGHTALYWYRQSLGQGPEFLIYFQGTGAADDSGLPNDRFFAVRPEGSVSTLKIQRTERGDSAVYLCASSLVYRGGGYTFGSGTRLTVV.

V usage is TRBV7-9 and J usage is TRBJ2-4; TRBD1 matches at 7 bases. Losses at the gene ends were 1 base for V and 8 bases for J; bases not matched to a gene: 5. The CDR3 loop spans 14 amino acids. Germline V lookup: CDR1 SEHNR, CDR2 FQNEAQ (reference sequence). The DNA for the CDR3 is TGTGCCAGCAGCTTAGAACAGGGGTTTGACATTCAGTACTTC. It specifies CASSLEQGFDIQYF.

A few counts support this clonotype. CDR3 loop: CSAPGDSGFYGYTF. The CDR3 nucleotides read TGCAGTGCCCCGGGGGACAGCGGGTTCTATGGCTACACCTTC. The chain employs TRBV20-1 and TRBJ1-2; 7 nucleotides match TRBD1. This CDR3 is 14 amino acids long. J lost 4 bases, V lost 6 bases, and 11 bases had no gene match. The germline gives CDR1 DFQATT, CDR2 SNEGSKA (reference sequence).

This clonotype appeared many times. The V gene is TRBV5-1, the J gene TRBJ2-7; D may correspond to TRBD1 or TRBD2 (5 bases each). The germline V gene encodes CDR1 SGHRS and CDR2 YFSETQ. CDR3 length: 16 residues. V was trimmed by 3 bases and J by 0 bases, leaving 16 bases between them. The CDR3 nucleotides are TGCGCCAGCAGCTACGAATCGACGGGGACCTCCTACGAGCAGTACTTC. Translating gives CASSYESTGTSYEQYF. The full variable domain, rest sourced from reference TRBV5-1 and TRBJ2-7, is KAGVTQTPRYLIKTRGQQVTLSCSPISGHRSVSWYQQTPGQGLQFLFEYFSETQRNKGNFPGRFSGRQFSNSRSEMNVSTLELGDSALYLCASSYESTGTSYEQYFGPGTRLTVT.

The chain is built from TRBV12-3 or TRBV12-4 and TRBJ1-5; D possibly corresponds to TRBD1 (5 bases). The ends were cut back, 3 bases at V and 10 bases at J, with 13 bases in the middle. This CDR3 spans 13 amino acids. In nucleotides, the CDR3 is TGTGCCAGCAGTTTGCGTATCAGGGAACCCCAGCATTTT. Protein sequence: CASSLRIREPQHF.

This clonotype was recorded a few times. CDR3 in amino acids: CASSSDPRGEQYF. Here the CDR3 DNA reads TGCGCCAGCAGCTCCGACCCTAGAGGGGAGCAGTACTTC. The chain combines TRBV5-1 with TRBJ2-7; perhaps TRBD2 as D (5 bases). CDR3 length: 13 amino acids. Trimming left V 3 bases short and J 7 bases short, with 14 bases between. CDR1 is SGHRS and CDR2 is YFSETQ in the germline V gene.

This clonotype occurred a few times. The chain couples TRBV18 to TRBJ2-7, with D possibly matching TRBD2 (5 bases). Germline V gene data show CDR1 as KGHSH and CDR2 as LQKENI. There are 12 residues in the CDR3. V lost 1 base and J lost 5, with 6 bases in between. The CDR3 DNA is TGTGCCAGCTCACCACGAGGGAACGAGCAGTACTTC. Its translation: CASSPRGNEQYF.

Note on this clonotype: A much larger clone differs by one base, so this may be a read error. This rearrangement joins TRBV7-2 to TRBJ1-1; D not certain. The CDR3 loop spans 14 amino acids. The germline gives CDR1 SGHTA, CDR2 FQGNSA. CDR3: CASSGRVGNAEAFF. CDR3 nucleotides: TGTGCCAGCAGCGGGAGGGTAGGGAACGCTGAAGCTTTCTTT.

This clonotype was counted many times. V and J are TRBV6-5 and TRBJ1-1; 9 positions agree with TRBD1. This CDR3 comprises 17 residues. The ends lost 5 bases at V and 0 bases at J; junction bases unmatched: 10. CDR1 is MNHEY and CDR2 is SVGAGI in the germline V gene. The CDR3 DNA reads TGTGCCAGCAGTGCCGGGACAGGGAGCCCTTTGAACACTGAAGCTTTCTTT. Its protein is CASSAGTGSPLNTEAFF.

This clonotype appeared many times. V is TRBV19 and J is TRBJ1-5, with D uncertain. Between the trimmed V and J ends, which lost 3 bases and 6 bases, there was a span of 21 bases. Germline-derived CDR1 and CDR2 are LNHDA and SQIVND (reference sequence). The CDR3 spans 17 residues. As DNA, the CDR3 is TGTGCCAGTAGTATTAAAGTTGCGACTATATCGGGTCAGCCCCAGCATTTT. Protein: CASSIKVATISGQPQHF.

This clonotype has only one observation. The CDR3 DNA reads as TGTGCCAGCAGCCCGGGACAGGCTATCCCCGGGGCCAACGTCCTGACTTTC. It encodes CASSPGQAIPGANVLTF. The chain is built from TRBV11-3 and TRBJ2-6; 8 bases are a match to TRBD1. The CDR3 consists of 17 residues. Germline V gene data show CDR1 as SGHNT and CDR2 as YENEEA. The ends lost 5 bases at V and 4 bases at J; junction bases unmatched: 10.

About this clonotype itself: This could be a read error, since a much larger clone is one nucleotide away. V gene TRBV20-1 combines with J gene TRBJ2-5, with D perhaps assigned TRBD1 or TRBD2 (6 bases each). Trimming took off 2 bases at V and 5 bases at J, with 15 bases between the two ends. The V gene's germline CDR1 is DFQATT and CDR2 SNEGSKA (reference sequence). The CDR3 totals 14 residues. The CDR3 bases are TGCAGTGCTAGAATGGGGGGCGAAGTGGAGACCCAGTACTTC. It translates to CSARMGGEVETQYF.

This clonotype has more than one count but fewer than ten. The chain carries TRBV7-2 and TRBJ2-3; D could derive from TRBD1 or TRBD2 (5 bases each). Germline CDR1 is SGHTA and CDR2 is FQGNSA. The CDR3 runs to 17 residues. V was shortened by 5 bases and J by 2 bases, with 20 bases between the two germline ends. The CDR3: CASSPQRTRQITDTQYF. The CDR3 DNA reads as TGTGCCAGCAGCCCCCAGCGGACGAGACAGATCACAGATACGCAGTATTTT. Supplemented by reference TRBV7-2 and TRBJ2-3, the full variable domain reads GAGVSQSPSNKVTEKGKDVELRCDPISGHTALYWYRQSLGQGLEFLIYFQGNSAPDKSGLPSDRFSAERTGGSVSTLTIQRTQQEDSAVYLCASSPQRTRQITDTQYFGPGTRLTVL.

The chain combines TRBV6-5 with TRBJ2-5; D gene uncertain. Germline CDR1 MNHEY, CDR2 SVGAGI. The V end was cut by 2 bases, the J end by 4 bases, with 11 bases between. CDR3 length equals 14 residues. The DNA for the CDR3 is TGTGCCAGCAGTTACAACCGGAAAGGAGAGACCCAGTACTTC. Translating gives CASSYNRKGETQYF.

This clonotype has a handful of counts. In DNA form, the CDR3 reads TGTGCCAGCACCTCACAGGGGATCAAGAATGGCTACACCTTC. This gives the protein CASTSQGIKNGYTF. The chain is built from TRBV2 and TRBJ1-2, with TRBD1 matching over 7 bases. The CDR3 covers 14 residues. The trim removed 7 bases at V and 6 bases at J, leaving 11 bases unmatched. CDR1 and CDR2 (germline): SNHLY, FYNNEI.

This clonotype was seen a handful of times. V and J are TRBV20-1 and TRBJ2-3; the D gene is possibly TRBD2 (6 bases). The CDR3 consists of 16 residues. Looked up from germline, CDR1 is DFQATT and CDR2 is SNEGSKA (reference sequence). The V and J ends lost 2 bases and 5 bases respectively, with 20 bases between them. The CDR3 loop reads CSARRAASDLGDTQYF. The CDR3 bases are TGCAGTGCTAGAAGGGCGGCTAGCGACCTTGGAGATACGCAGTATTTT.

This clonotype was detected ten times or more. V and J are TRBV5-1 and TRBJ2-1; D perhaps matches TRBD1 (11 bases). Germline V gene sequence: CDR1 SGHRS, CDR2 YFSETQ. Trimming shortened V by 4 bases and J by 7 bases, and 33 bases separated the two germline ends. This CDR3 is built from 20 residues. CDR3 protein: CASSRGTGGTMASGRNEQFF. In DNA, the CDR3 is TGCGCCAGCAGCAGAGGGACAGGGGGGACGATGGCTAGCGGGAGAAATGAGCAGTTCTTC.

V is TRBV4-1 and J is TRBJ2-1, with 9 positions matching TRBD2. J was trimmed by 4 bases and V by 1 base; bases with no gene match: 5. In germline, CDR1 is MGHRA, CDR2 YSYEKL. This CDR3 region has 16 residues. The CDR3 nucleotides read TGCGCCAGCAGCCAAGTCCGACTAGCGGTTTACAATGAGCAGTTCTTC. This translates into CASSQVRLAVYNEQFF.

CDR3 amino acids: CSARDSGDSNEKLFF. CDR3 in DNA: TGCAGTGCTAGAGATAGTGGGGACAGTAATGAAAAACTGTTTTTT. V gene TRBV20-1 combines with J gene TRBJ1-4; 7 nucleotides align to TRBD1. The CDR3 loop spans 15 amino acids. V shed 0 bases, J shed 4 bases, and the junction held 5 bases outside the gene matches. CDR1 and CDR2 (germline): DFQATT, SNEGSKA (reference sequence).

This clonotype has a count of ten or more. The rearrangement links TRBV7-8 to TRBJ2-7, with D perhaps TRBD1 (5 bases). This CDR3 is built from 13 residues. Germline loops: CDR1 SGHVS, CDR2 FQNEAQ. V was pared by 7 bases and J by 3 bases, with 13 bases between. CDR3 DNA sequence: TGTGCCAGCACCCAGGGTACCATCTACGAGCAGTACTTC. Protein: CASTQGTIYEQYF.

V gene TRBV7-3 combines with J gene TRBJ2-1; D is unclear. The germline CDR1 and CDR2 sequences are SGHTA and FQGTGA. The CDR3 sequence is 13 residues long. V was pared by 5 bases and J by 2 bases, with 7 bases between. CDR3 sequence: CASSRGAYNEQFF. CDR3 DNA sequence: TGTGCCAGCAGCCGTGGCGCCTACAATGAGCAGTTCTTC.

This clonotype was observed a few times. The chain carries TRBV7-9 and TRBJ2-2; D gene uncertain. The V gene lost 3 bases and the J gene lost 3 bases, with 2 bases spanning the gap. The CDR3 sequence is 12 residues long. The V gene's germline CDR1 is SEHNR and CDR2 FQNEAQ (reference sequence). The CDR3 DNA sequence: TGTGCCAGCAGCTTTTACACCGGGGAGCTGTTTTTT. Translated, it gives CASSFYTGELFF. Looking up the rest from reference TRBV7-9 and TRBJ2-2 gives the full variable domain: DTGVSQNPRHKITKRGQNVTFRCDPISEHNRLYWYRQTLGQGPEFLTYFQNEAQLEKSRLLSDRFSAERPKGSFSTLEIQRTEQGDSAMYLCASSFYTGELFFGEGSRLTVL.